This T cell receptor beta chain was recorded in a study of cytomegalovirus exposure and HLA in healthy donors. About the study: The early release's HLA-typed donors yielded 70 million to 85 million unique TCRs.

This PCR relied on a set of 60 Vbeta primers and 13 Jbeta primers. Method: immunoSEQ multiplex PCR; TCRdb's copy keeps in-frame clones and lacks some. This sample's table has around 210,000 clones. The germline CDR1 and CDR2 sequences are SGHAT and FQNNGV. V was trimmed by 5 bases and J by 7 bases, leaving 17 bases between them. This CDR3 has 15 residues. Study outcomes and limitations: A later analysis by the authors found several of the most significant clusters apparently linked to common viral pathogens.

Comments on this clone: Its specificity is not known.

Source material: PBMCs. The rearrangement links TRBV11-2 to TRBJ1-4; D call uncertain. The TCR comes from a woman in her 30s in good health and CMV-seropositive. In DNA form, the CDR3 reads TGTGCCAGCAGCCCAGCAGGCATAAGTGCTGAAAAACTGTTTTTT. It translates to CASSPAGISAEKLFF.